This T cell receptor (beta chain) was found in a study of CD8 T cells in Susac syndrome. Study-wide background: Each patient with Susac syndrome, at the time of blood draw, was therapy-naive, on corticosteroids, or on intravenous immunoglobulin alone. Study-level findings and limits: The CD4+ T cell repertoires of Susac syndrome were found to show no clonal expansion.

Trimming took 2 bases from V and 7 from J, leaving 13 bases between them. The germline V gene has CDR1 SQVTM and CDR2 ANQGSEA. This CDR3 comprises 13 residues. Random hexamers served to reverse transcribe roughly 0.5 to 1 ug RNA. TCRdb redid the calling of the immunoSEQ multiplex PCR reads with MiXCR, one entry per CDR3 protein. The data show some 99,000 distinct CDR3 sequences, with just under 95% seen just once and around 0.33% held by the top ten. The count of this clonotype is one. Its antigen is currently unknown. Sequenced material: CD4+ T cells from PBMCs. The sequence was collected from a human donor with Susac syndrome. J is TRBJ2-3 and V is TRBV29-1; D unresolved. The CDR3 DNA sequence: TGCAGCGTTGAAAGCGCGGACGTTCATACGCAGTATTTT. It is translated as CSVESADVHTQYF.